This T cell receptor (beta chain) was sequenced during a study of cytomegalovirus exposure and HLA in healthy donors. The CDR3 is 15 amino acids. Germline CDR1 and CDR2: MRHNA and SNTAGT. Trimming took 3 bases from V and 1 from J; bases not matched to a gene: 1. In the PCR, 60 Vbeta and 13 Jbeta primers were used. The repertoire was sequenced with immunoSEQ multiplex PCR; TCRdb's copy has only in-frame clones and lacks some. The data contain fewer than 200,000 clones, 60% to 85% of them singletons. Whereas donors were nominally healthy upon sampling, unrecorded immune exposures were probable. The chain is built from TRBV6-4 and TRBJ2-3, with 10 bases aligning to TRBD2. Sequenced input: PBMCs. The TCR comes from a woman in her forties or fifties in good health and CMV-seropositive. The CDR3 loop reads CASSELAGRTDTQYF. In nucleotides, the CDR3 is TGTGCCAGCAGTGAACTAGCGGGGCGCACAGATACGCAGTATTTT.